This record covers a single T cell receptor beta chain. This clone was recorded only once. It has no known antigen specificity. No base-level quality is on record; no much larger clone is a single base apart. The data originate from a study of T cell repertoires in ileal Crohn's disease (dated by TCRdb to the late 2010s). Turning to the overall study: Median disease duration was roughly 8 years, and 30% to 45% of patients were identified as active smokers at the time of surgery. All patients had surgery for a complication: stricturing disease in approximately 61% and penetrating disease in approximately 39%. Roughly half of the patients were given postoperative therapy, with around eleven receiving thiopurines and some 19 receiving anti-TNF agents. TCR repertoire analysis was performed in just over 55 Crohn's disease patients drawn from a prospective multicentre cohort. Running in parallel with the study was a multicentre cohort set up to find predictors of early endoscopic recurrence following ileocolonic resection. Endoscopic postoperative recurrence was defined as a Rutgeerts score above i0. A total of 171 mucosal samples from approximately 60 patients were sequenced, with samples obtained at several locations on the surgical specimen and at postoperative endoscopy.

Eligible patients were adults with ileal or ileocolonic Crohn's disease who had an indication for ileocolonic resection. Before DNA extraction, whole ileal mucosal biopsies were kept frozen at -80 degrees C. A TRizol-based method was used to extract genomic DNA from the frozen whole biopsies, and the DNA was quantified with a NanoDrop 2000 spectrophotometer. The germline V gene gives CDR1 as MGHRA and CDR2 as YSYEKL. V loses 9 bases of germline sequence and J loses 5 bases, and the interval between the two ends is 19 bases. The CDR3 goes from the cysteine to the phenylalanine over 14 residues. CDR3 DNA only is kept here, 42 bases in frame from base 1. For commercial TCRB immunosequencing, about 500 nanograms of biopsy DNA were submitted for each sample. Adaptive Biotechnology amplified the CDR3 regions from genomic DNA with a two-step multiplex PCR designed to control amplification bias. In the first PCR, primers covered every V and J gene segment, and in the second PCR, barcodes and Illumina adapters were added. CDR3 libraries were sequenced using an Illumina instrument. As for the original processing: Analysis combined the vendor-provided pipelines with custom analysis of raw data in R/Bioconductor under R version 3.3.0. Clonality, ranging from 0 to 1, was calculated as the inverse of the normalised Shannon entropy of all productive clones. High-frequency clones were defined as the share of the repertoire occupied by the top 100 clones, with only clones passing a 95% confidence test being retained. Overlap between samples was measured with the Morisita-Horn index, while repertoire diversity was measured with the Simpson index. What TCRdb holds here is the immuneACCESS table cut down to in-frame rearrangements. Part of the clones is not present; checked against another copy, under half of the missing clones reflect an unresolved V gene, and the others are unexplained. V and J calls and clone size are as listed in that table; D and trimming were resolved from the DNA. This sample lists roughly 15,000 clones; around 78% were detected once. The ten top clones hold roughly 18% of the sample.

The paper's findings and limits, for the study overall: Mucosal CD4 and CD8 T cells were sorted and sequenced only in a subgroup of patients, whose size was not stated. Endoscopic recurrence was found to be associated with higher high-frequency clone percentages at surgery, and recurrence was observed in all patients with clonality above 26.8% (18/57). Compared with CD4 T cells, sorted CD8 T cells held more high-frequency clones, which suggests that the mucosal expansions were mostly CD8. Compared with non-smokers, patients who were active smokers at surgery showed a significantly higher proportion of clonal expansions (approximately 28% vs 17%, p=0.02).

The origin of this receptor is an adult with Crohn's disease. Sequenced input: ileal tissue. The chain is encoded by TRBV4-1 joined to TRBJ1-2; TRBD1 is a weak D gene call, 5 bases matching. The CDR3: CASQDIGADYGYTF. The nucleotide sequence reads TGCGCCAGTCAAGACATTGGGGCCGATTATGGCTACACCTTC.